Shown below are 5 T cell receptor beta chains from a single sample sequenced in a study of vaccination effects on CD4 cells after COVID-19. Profiled with immunoSEQ multiplex PCR; TCRdb holds only in-frame clones, not every one. The data hold some 68,000 clones, with approximately 70% observed a single time. Their antigens remain unidentified. Sequencing followed a ViraFEST assay step that expanded antigen-specific CD4+ T cells with viral peptide pools. Having been cultured for roughly 9 days, the cells underwent CD4+ T cell isolation. Nobody among the vaccine recipients had prior SARS-CoV-2 infection (nucleocapsid antibodies were negative). The source was CD4+ T cells from PBMCs cultured with HCoV-OC43 spike peptides, collected before COVID-19 vaccination. Specified subset: HCoV-OC43 spike overlapping peptide pool stimulation. The origin of the receptors is a human donor who received a COVID-19 vaccine.

The chain links TRBV4-1 to TRBJ1-3, with TRBD1 matching 8 bases. CDR3 length: 16 amino acids. Trimming at V came to 6 bases and at J to 8 bases, leaving 15 bases not matched to a gene. The germline V gene encodes CDR1 MGHRA and CDR2 YSYEKL. The CDR3 nucleotides are TGCGCCAGCAGTCCCTATTCCGGGACAGGTTTGCACACCATATATTTT. Protein: CASSPYSGTGLHTIYF.

The chain links TRBV4-1 to TRBJ1-4, with 9 bases matching TRBD1. Trimming removed 3 bases from V and 8 bases from J; junction bases left unmatched: 7. The CDR3 spans 15 residues. The germline V gene has CDR1 MGHRA and CDR2 YSYEKL. For the CDR3, the DNA is TGCGCCAGCAGCCAGGCCGGGACAGGGAGGGAAAAACTGTTTTTT. This sequence encodes CASSQAGTGREKLFF.

In this sample, this clone turned up once. V gene TRBV19 combines with J gene TRBJ1-4; D possibly corresponds to TRBD1 (6 bases). The CDR3 has 16 amino acids. From germline, CDR1 is LNHDA and CDR2 SQIVND (reference sequence). The germline V and J ends were trimmed by 1 base and 8 bases, with 17 bases remaining between them. The CDR3, as DNA: TGTGCCAGTAGTATAGCCCCGGGACACGCATCCGAAAAACTGTTTTTT. This gives the protein CASSIAPGHASEKLFF.

The J gene is TRBJ2-1, the V gene TRBV11-2; either TRBD1 or TRBD2 may fit D (5 bases each). The CDR3 is made up of 16 amino acids. V was pared by 5 bases and J by 6 bases, with 20 bases between. Germline V gene sequence: CDR1 SGHAT, CDR2 FQNNGV. The CDR3 reads CASSTSRLRGSNEQFF. For the CDR3, the DNA is TGTGCCAGCAGCACGTCTCGACTACGGGGCTCCAATGAGCAGTTCTTC. Together with reference TRBV11-2 and TRBJ2-1, the CDR3 gives the full variable domain: EAGVAQSPRYKIIEKRQSVAFWCNPISGHATLYWYQQILGQGPKLLIQFQNNGVVDDSQLPKDRFSAERLKGVDSTLKIQPAKLEDSAVYLCASSTSRLRGSNEQFFGPGTRLTVL.

This sequence joins TRBV12-3 or TRBV12-4 and TRBJ2-4, with D possibly TRBD1 on 5 matching bases. This CDR3 is built from 13 residues. Trimming pared 4 bases from V and 9 bases from J, leaving 13 bases between. CDR3 region: CASSYSGKSIQYF. The CDR3 nucleotides are TGTGCCAGCAGTTACTCAGGGAAGAGCATTCAGTACTTC.